This T cell receptor beta chain was captured by sequencing in a study of patients and donors after allogeneic stem cell transplantation (dated by TCRdb to 2020 to 2022). Inclusive of the bounding cysteine and phenylalanine, the CDR3 is 13 residues long. The only DNA kept is the CDR3, 39 bases in frame from the first base. According to the germline V gene, CDR1 reads KGHSH and CDR2 reads LQKENI. Trimming costs V 6 bases and J 5 bases, and their ends lie 13 bases apart. With respect to this clonotype: Its target antigen remains unknown. The input lacks base qualities; no much larger clone sits a single base away.

Receptor amplification or capture employed RT-PCR. These reads were obtained on a NextSeq 550. The raw public data were reprocessed by TCRdb itself: fastp quality trimming at Q25, MiXCR clonotype calling, in-frame beta chains only. Each entry is one CDR3 protein sequence, shown with its most common DNA and genes. Across this sample there are fewer than 200,000 distinct CDR3 sequences, with 30% seen only once. Together, the top ten hold around 3.3% of the sample. Material for sequencing was blood, either unsorted or a sorted T cell fraction (not recorded which). The chain links TRBV18 with TRBJ1-2, with the D segment identity uncertain. The TCR was taken from a human donor who was either an allogeneic HSCT recipient or a stem cell or donor lymphocyte infusion donor (not recorded which). It is not recorded whose cells these are; they may come from a transplant donor. CDR3 protein: CASSIREEYGYTF. The DNA is as follows: TGTGCCAGCTCTATAAGGGAAGAATATGGCTACACCTTC.